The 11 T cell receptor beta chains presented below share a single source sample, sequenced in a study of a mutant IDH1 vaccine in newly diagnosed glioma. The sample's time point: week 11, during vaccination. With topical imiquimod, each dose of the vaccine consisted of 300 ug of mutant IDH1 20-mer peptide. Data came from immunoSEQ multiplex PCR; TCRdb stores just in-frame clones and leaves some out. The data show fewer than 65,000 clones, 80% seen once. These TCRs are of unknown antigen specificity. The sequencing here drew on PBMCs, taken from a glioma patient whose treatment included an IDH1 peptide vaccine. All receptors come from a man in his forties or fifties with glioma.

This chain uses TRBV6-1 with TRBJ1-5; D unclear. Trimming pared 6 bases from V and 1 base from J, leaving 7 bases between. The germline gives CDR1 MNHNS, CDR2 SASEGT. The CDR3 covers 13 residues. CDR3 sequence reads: CASSANSNQPQHF. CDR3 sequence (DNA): TGTGCCAGCAGCGCTAACAGCAATCAGCCCCAGCATTTT.

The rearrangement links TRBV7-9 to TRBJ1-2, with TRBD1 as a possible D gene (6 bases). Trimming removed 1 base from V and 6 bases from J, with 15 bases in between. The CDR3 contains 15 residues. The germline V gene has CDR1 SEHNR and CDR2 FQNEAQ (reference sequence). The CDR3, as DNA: TGTGCCAGCAGCTTAGATCAGGGGTTGATGGATGGCTACACCTTC. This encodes CASSLDQGLMDGYTF.

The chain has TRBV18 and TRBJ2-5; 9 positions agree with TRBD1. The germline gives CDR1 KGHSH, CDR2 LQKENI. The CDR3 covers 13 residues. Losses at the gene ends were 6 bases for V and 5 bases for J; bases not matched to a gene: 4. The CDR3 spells CASSAGQGETQYF. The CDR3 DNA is TGTGCCAGCTCGGCTGGACAGGGGGAGACCCAGTACTTC.

CDR3 loop: CASSQGLGEQYF. For the CDR3, the DNA is TGTGCCAGCAGCCAGGGACTGGGAGAGCAGTACTTC. The chain is built from TRBV5-8 and TRBJ2-7; TRBD2 is a possible D gene (6 bases). Germline loops: CDR1 SGHTS, CDR2 YDEGEE. The CDR3 loop spans 12 amino acids. Trimming cost V 4 bases and J 7 bases, with 12 bases left between them.

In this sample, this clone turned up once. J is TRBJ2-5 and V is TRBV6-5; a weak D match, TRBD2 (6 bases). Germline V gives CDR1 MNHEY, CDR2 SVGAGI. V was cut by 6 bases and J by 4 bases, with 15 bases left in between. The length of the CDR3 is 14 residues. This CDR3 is CASRLSRRGETQYF. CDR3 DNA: TGTGCCAGCAGACTATCACGGAGGGGAGAGACCCAGTACTTC.

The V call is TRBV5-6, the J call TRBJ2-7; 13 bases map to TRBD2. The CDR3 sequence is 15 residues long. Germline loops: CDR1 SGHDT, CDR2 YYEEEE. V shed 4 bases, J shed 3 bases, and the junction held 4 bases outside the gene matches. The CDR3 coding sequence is TGTGCCAGCAGCGCGGGACTAGCGGGGATCTACGAGCAGTACTTC. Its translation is CASSAGLAGIYEQYF.

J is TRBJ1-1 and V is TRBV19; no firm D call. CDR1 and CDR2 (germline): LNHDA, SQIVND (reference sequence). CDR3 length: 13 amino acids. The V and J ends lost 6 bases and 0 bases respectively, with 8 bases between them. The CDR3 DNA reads TGTGCCAGTAGAGAATCAATGAACACTGAAGCTTTCTTT. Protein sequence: CASRESMNTEAFF.

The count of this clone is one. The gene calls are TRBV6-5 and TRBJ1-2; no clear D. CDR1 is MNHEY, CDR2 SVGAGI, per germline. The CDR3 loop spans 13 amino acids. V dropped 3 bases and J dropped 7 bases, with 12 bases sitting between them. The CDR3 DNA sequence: TGTGCCAGCAGTTATCAATCCCATCGTGGCTACACCTTC. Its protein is CASSYQSHRGYTF.

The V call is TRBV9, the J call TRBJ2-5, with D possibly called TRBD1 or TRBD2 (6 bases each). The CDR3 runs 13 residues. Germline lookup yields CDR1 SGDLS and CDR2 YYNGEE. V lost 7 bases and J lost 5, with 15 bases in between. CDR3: CASSTGGRETQYF. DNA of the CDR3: TGTGCCAGCTCTACCGGGGGCCGGGAGACCCAGTACTTC.

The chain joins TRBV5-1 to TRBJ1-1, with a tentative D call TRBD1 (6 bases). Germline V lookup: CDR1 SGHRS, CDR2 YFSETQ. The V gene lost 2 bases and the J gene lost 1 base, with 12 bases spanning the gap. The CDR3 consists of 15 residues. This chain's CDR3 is CASSLQGAKNTEAFF. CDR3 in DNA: TGCGCCAGCAGCTTACAGGGAGCTAAGAACACTGAAGCTTTCTTT.

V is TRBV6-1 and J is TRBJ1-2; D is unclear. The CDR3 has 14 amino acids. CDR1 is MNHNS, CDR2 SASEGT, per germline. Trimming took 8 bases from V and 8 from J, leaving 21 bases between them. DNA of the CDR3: TGTGCCAGCCTTCTAGACTCTACAGAACAAGGCTACACCTTC. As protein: CASLLDSTEQGYTF.